This T cell receptor (beta chain) was captured in a study of T cells after yellow fever vaccination. Findings of the study overall: Some clonotypes, a small share, were shared between CD4 and CD8 compartments.

This CDR3 comprises 14 residues. The V end lost 2 bases, the J end lost 9 bases, and 15 bases lay between the germline ends. Germline assignment: CDR1 WSHSY and CDR2 SAAADI. This clonotype was found a few times. The antigen is not known. Conversion of TCR transcripts into cDNA relied on 5'RACE template switching, which added a universal primer site and UMIs. TCRdb re-derived calls from the 5' RACE reads in MiXCR, one entry per CDR3 protein. The sample holds a few hundred thousand distinct CDR3 sequences, approximately 8% seen once. The rearrangement joins TRBV10-2 to TRBJ2-3, with D possibly TRBD2 on 5 matching bases. The sequence derives from a man aged 18 to 35 who received the YFV17D yellow fever vaccine. Sample: PBMCs, taken 35 to 50 days after the first yellow fever vaccination. The CDR3 reads CASSEPDARRTQYF. The CDR3 DNA follows: TGCGCCAGCAGTGAGCCTGACGCAAGGAGGACGCAGTATTTT.